These T cell receptor beta chains were read from a single sample in a study of identical twins. TCRdb recomputed calls from the 5' RACE reads with MiXCR, one row per CDR3 protein. The repertoire includes about 700,000 distinct CDR3 sequences, around 6% of them detected once, and roughly 2% sits in the top ten. Sequenced input: naive T cells sorted from blood. These receptors originate from a man younger than 35 in good health. Both conserved end residues are part of each CDR3. The D gene is left open where the match is weak. Expanded clones are given a class, and other clones once, few, many or no size at all.

v_gene	j_gene	d_gene	abundance	CDR3nt	CDR3aa
TRBV5-1	TRBJ1-4	TRBD1	.	TGCGCCAGCAGCCCGACAGGGTTCAATGAAAAACTGTTTTTT	CASSPTGFNEKLFF
TRBV20-1	TRBJ1-5	.	few	TGCAGTGCAAGAACCTCAGGGGTAGGGGGCAATCAGCCCCAGCATTTT	CSARTSGVGGNQPQHF
TRBV12-3/TRBV12-4	TRBJ2-2	TRBD2	many	TGTGCCAGCAACCCAGCGGGAGGCCCATCCGGGGAGCTGTTTTTT	CASNPAGGPSGELFF
TRBV6-2/TRBV6-3	TRBJ2-1	TRBD2	.	TGTGCCAGCAGCGCCGGGACTAGCGGGGAAGGCCGATTCTTC	CASSAGTSGEGRFF
TRBV5-1	TRBJ2-1	.	many	TGCGCCACCCGAGATGAGGTTTACAATGAGCAGTTCTTC	CATRDEVYNEQFF
TRBV20-1	TRBJ2-2	.	few	TGCAGTGCTAGGGTCGTAGAGAACACCGGGGAGCTGTTTTTT	CSARVVENTGELFF
TRBV6-5	TRBJ2-7	.	.	TGTGCCAGCAGTTGGGATCCGCAGGGGCTGCACTACGAGCAGTACTTC	CASSWDPQGLHYEQYF
TRBV12-3/TRBV12-4	TRBJ1-2	.	many	TGTGCCAGCAGCTCAGTAACTCGCGACCGGGACGGGGAGTTTTATGGCTACACCTTC	CASSSVTRDRDGEFYGYTF
TRBV6-1	TRBJ2-5	.	many	TGTGCCAGCAGCTCGAACCACCCTGGGGCTTACCAAGAGACCCAGTACTTC	CASSSNHPGAYQETQYF
TRBV20-1	TRBJ2-1	TRBD2	many	TGCAGTGCACTAGCGGAATACAATGAGCAGTTCTTC	CSALAEYNEQFF
TRBV4-1	TRBJ1-1	.	many	TGCGCCAGCAGCCAAGAAGGGGCAGGTAACACTGAAGCTTTCTTT	CASSQEGAGNTEAFF
TRBV20-1	TRBJ2-3	TRBD2	few	TGCAGTGCTAGAGTTCCGGGACTAGCTATCACAGATACGCAGTATTTT	CSARVPGLAITDTQYF
TRBV11-1	TRBJ2-1	TRBD2	few	TGTGCCAGCAGCCAACGTAGGGGACTAGCCCTGAGCTCCTACAATGAGCAGTTCTTC	CASSQRRGLALSSYNEQFF
TRBV2	TRBJ2-3	.	many	TGTGCCAGCAGTGTGTTCTCTTCGGATACGCAGTATTTT	CASSVFSSDTQYF
TRBV4-1	TRBJ2-2	.	few	TGCGCCAGCAGCCAAGATTACACCGGGGAGCTGTTTTTT	CASSQDYTGELFF
TRBV6-5	TRBJ2-1	TRBD2	many	TGTGCCAGCAGTTACTCGGGTCTAGCGGAGTACAATGAGCAGTTCTTC	CASSYSGLAEYNEQFF
TRBV2	TRBJ2-1	.	few	TGTGCCAGCAGTGGGACAGTCAATAGGAATGAGCAGTTCTTC	CASSGTVNRNEQFF
TRBV4-3	TRBJ2-3	TRBD2	.	TGCGCCAGCAGCCAAGATAGGCAGCGGGGGAGCACAGATACGCAGTATTTT	CASSQDRQRGSTDTQYF
TRBV7-6	TRBJ2-7	TRBD2	.	TGTGCCAGCAGCTTAGCGAGTTCTAGCGGGGCCTACGAGCAGTACTTC	CASSLASSSGAYEQYF
TRBV7-9	TRBJ2-1	.	many	TGTGCCAGCAACCTTAGGGGGGGCAAAAGGGAGTTCTTC	CASNLRGGKREFF
TRBV6-5	TRBJ2-7	.	many	TGTGCCAGCAGTTACTCTCAGGTGGCGGGATCCTACGAGCAGTACTTC	CASSYSQVAGSYEQYF
TRBV11-3	TRBJ2-1	.	many	TGTGCCAGCAGCTTACCCACCTACAATGAGCAGTTCTTC	CASSLPTYNEQFF
TRBV6-1	TRBJ2-1	TRBD2	.	TGTGCCAGCACTGGAGCGGGAGTGGGATACAATGAGCAGTTCTTC	CASTGAGVGYNEQFF
TRBV20-1	TRBJ2-5	.	.	TGCAGTGCTAGAGTAGGTGGGAGCGGAGAGACCCAGTACTTC	CSARVGGSGETQYF
TRBV5-6	TRBJ2-3	.	.	TGTGCCAGCAGCTTGGGGTGGAGCACAGATACGCAGTATTTT	CASSLGWSTDTQYF
TRBV28	TRBJ2-6	.	.	TGTGCCAGCAGTTTATGGATTTTTCTGGAGCAATCTGGGGCCAACGTCCTGACTTTC	CASSLWIFLEQSGANVLTF
TRBV3-1	TRBJ2-1	.	.	TGTGCCAGCAGCCAAGAGAGACCCACCGCTTACAATGAGCAGTTCTTC	CASSQERPTAYNEQFF
TRBV5-1	TRBJ1-1	.	many	TGCGCCAGCAGCTTGGCCGCCGCGAACACTGAAGCTTTCTTT	CASSLAAANTEAFF
TRBV6-2/TRBV6-3	TRBJ2-3	.	many	TGTGCCAGCAGTTGGACAGCTCACACAGATACGCAGTATTTT	CASSWTAHTDTQYF
TRBV12-3/TRBV12-4	TRBJ2-1	.	few	TGTGCCAGCAGACCCCAGGGAGAATACAATGAGCAGTTCTTC	CASRPQGEYNEQFF
TRBV5-1	TRBJ2-1	TRBD1	.	TGCGCCAGCAGCTTTTCCGGGACAGGTAGGGGGAATGAGCAGTTCTTC	CASSFSGTGRGNEQFF
TRBV29-1	TRBJ2-3	.	many	TGCAGCGTTGAAGGTGCAGGGTTTCGGGATACGCAGTATTTT	CSVEGAGFRDTQYF
TRBV7-3	TRBJ2-3	TRBD2	few	TGTGCCAGCAGCTTAACCCGACTAGCGGGAACCACTCCTATCACAGATACGCAGTATTTT	CASSLTRLAGTTPITDTQYF
TRBV12-3/TRBV12-4	TRBJ2-3	.	many	TGTGCCACGGACCCCTGGAGTACAGATACGCAGTATTTT	CATDPWSTDTQYF
TRBV29-1	TRBJ2-3	.	many	TGCAGCGTTGATATTAGCGAACCCACAGATACGCAGTATTTT	CSVDISEPTDTQYF
TRBV11-2	TRBJ2-4	TRBD2	many	TGTGCCAGCAGCTTGGTAGCGGGAGGGCGGAACATTCAGTACTTC	CASSLVAGGRNIQYF
TRBV6-2/TRBV6-3	TRBJ2-1	.	few	TGTGCCAGCAAGGGCTGGGAGCAGTTCTTC	CASKGWEQFF
TRBV4-2	TRBJ2-1	.	.	TGTGCCAGCAGCCAAGAAAATTCCCCGGGTCTCCACAATGAGCAGTTCTTC	CASSQENSPGLHNEQFF
TRBV27	TRBJ2-1	TRBD2	.	TGTGCCAGCAGTTTTTCCCCACTAGCGGGAGTCGAGCAGTTCTTC	CASSFSPLAGVEQFF
TRBV12-3/TRBV12-4	TRBJ2-2	.	many	TGTGCCAGCAGCCTCCGGGATCGCGTCACCGGGGAGCTGTTTTTT	CASSLRDRVTGELFF
TRBV7-3	TRBJ2-5	.	few	TGTGCCAGCAGCTTAAGACCAAAAGAGACCCAGTACTTC	CASSLRPKETQYF
TRBV11-2	TRBJ2-3	TRBD1	.	TGTGCCAGCAGCCCTAACAGGGGTGGGGATACGCAGTATTTT	CASSPNRGGDTQYF
TRBV2	TRBJ2-1	.	few	TGTGCCAGCAGTGATGAGATAAGGCCGGGACAGCAGTTCTTC	CASSDEIRPGQQFF
TRBV7-9	TRBJ2-1	TRBD2	few	TGTGCCAGCAGCCCCAACAGACTAGCGGGAGGGCGTGATGAGCAGTTCTTC	CASSPNRLAGGRDEQFF